One TCR beta chain is described in this entry. What it binds is not known. This entry is derived from a study of a mutant IDH1 vaccine in newly diagnosed glioma. Study-wide findings and caveats: Vaccine-induced immune responses were detected in about 93% of patients.

Regarding time point: baseline, week 1 (first vaccination visit). Treatment here: pre-vaccination baseline after standard-of-care therapy. The donors' diagnosis was new WHO grade 3 or 4 astrocytoma that was IDH1-mutant and ATRX-lost. TCRdb's table, derived via immunoSEQ multiplex PCR, lists solely in-frame clones and lacks some. The table shows about 70,000 clones, with about four fifths occurring only once. The CDR3 is 15 residues long. CDR1 and CDR2 from the germline V gene are SGHRS and YFSETQ. V was shortened by 4 bases and J by 0 bases, with 13 bases between the two germline ends. Sequenced material: peripheral blood mononuclear cells (PBMCs), taken from a glioma patient treated with radiotherapy, temozolomide or both. The rearrangement uses TRBV5-1 and TRBJ1-1; D uncertain. This clonotype was obtained from a woman aged 18 to 35 with glioma. Some clones in this sample may be carry-over from other donors' samples. The chain's CDR3 is CASSILSGMNTEAFF. CDR3 nucleotide sequence: TGCGCCAGCAGCATCCTATCGGGTATGAACACTGAAGCTTTCTTT.